These 15 T cell receptor beta chains share one sample of origin, sequenced in a study of T cells in localized non-small cell lung cancer. Sequencing was performed with immunoSEQ multiplex PCR; in TCRdb, only in-frame clones are kept and a portion is missing. In the table there are about 3,000 clones, about 32% of which are singletons. The sequenced sample was lung tumor tissue, obtained before any cancer treatment. These receptors were taken from a woman aged 40-69 years with stage III lung adenocarcinoma.

The gene calls are TRBV10-2 and TRBJ1-1; no firm D call. This CDR3 is built from 14 residues. Germline loops: CDR1 WSHSY, CDR2 SAAADI. The V end was cut by 4 bases, the J end by 0 bases, with 9 bases between. CDR3 coding DNA: TGCGCCAGCAGTGTGGGCAGAATGAACACTGAAGCTTTCTTT. Its translation is CASSVGRMNTEAFF.

V gene TRBV1 combines with J gene TRBJ1-5; no check of the table's D call, TRBD1, against the DNA was made. TRBV1 is termed a pseudogene. The CDR3 runs 15 residues. CDR3 residues: CASSQSTGEYQPQHF. The CDR3 DNA reads TGCGCCAGCAGCCAGTCGACAGGGGAATATCAGCCCCAGCATTTT.

This clone was observed a few times. The chain has TRBV6-8 and TRBJ2-7; TRBD1 is a possible D gene (5 bases). The CDR3 is made up of 13 amino acids. In germline, CDR1 is MNHGY, CDR2 SAAAGT. Deletions cut 7 bases from V and 2 bases from J, with 12 bases between. The DNA of the CDR3 is TGTGCCAGCAAAAGGGGCAGTACCTACGAGCAGTACTTC. Its translation is CASKRGSTYEQYF.

This clone was observed a few times. This chain connects TRBV25-1 to TRBJ2-1; D is undetermined. Germline lookup yields CDR1 MGHDK and CDR2 SYGVNS. The V and J ends lost 6 bases and 5 bases respectively, with 11 bases between them. This CDR3 comprises 13 residues. The CDR3 spells CASRGLINNEQFF. Written as DNA, the CDR3 is TGTGCCAGCAGGGGCCTCATCAACAATGAGCAGTTCTTC.

This chain uses TRBV10-2 with TRBJ2-7, with TRBD2 matching 7 bases. Unmatched junction bases numbered 14, after V lost 6 bases and J lost 6 bases. CDR3 length: 15 amino acids. CDR1 is WSHSY, CDR2 SAAADI, per germline. The CDR3 here is CASSGAGTNGVEQYF. As DNA, the CDR3 is TGCGCCAGCAGCGGCGCGGGGACTAACGGCGTCGAGCAGTACTTC.

This clone was detected a few times. This CDR3 reads CASSPGLAGVETQYF. Written as DNA, the CDR3 is TGTGCCAGCAGTCCGGGACTAGCGGGAGTTGAGACCCAGTACTTC. The chain couples TRBV6-8 to TRBJ2-5, with 14 bases aligning to TRBD2. Germline values: CDR1 MNHGY, CDR2 SAAAGT. The V segment lost 5 bases and the J segment 5 bases; nucleotides outside the gene matches: 4. The CDR3 runs 15 residues.

This clone was seen more than once but under ten times. The gene calls are TRBV19 and TRBJ1-1; TRBD1 agrees at 7 bases. This CDR3 spans 14 amino acids. The V and J ends lost 4 bases and 4 bases, in that order; junction bases with no gene match: 6. Germline lookup yields CDR1 LNHDA and CDR2 SQIVND (reference sequence). CDR3 loop: CASSSSGGSTEAFF. In DNA form, the CDR3 reads TGTGCCAGTAGTAGTTCAGGGGGGAGCACTGAAGCTTTCTTT.

This clone was seen a handful of times. V gene TRBV6-8 combines with J gene TRBJ2-3; 13 nucleotides line up with TRBD2. V was clipped by 6 bases and J by 1 base; unmatched bases: 13. This CDR3 is built from 19 residues. CDR1 MNHGY and CDR2 SAAAGT come from the germline V gene. The CDR3 region is CASSSHPGTSGMGTDTQYF. As DNA, the CDR3 is TGTGCCAGCAGCTCCCACCCAGGGACTAGCGGGATGGGCACAGATACGCAGTATTTT.

This clone is judged medium-sized (0.01 to 0.1%). The chain is built from TRBV6-8 and TRBJ2-7; TRBD2 aligns across 12 bases. The germline gives CDR1 MNHGY, CDR2 SAAAGT. This CDR3 has 14 residues. V was pared by 4 bases and J by 4 bases, with 2 bases of the junction left unmatched. The CDR3 nucleotides read TGTGCCAGCAGTTTAACTAGCGGGGGGTACGAGCAGTACTTC. Encoded protein: CASSLTSGGYEQYF.

The chain uses TRBV19 and TRBJ1-1, with a weak D call TRBD1 (6 bases). This CDR3 region has 13 residues. Between the trimmed V and J ends, which lost 6 bases and 4 bases, there was a span of 12 bases. Germline-derived CDR1 and CDR2 are LNHDA and SQIVND (reference sequence). CDR3 sequence: CASRNRAGTEAFF. The CDR3 DNA reads as TGTGCCAGTAGAAACAGGGCGGGCACTGAAGCTTTCTTT.

The V and J genes are TRBV29-1 and TRBJ1-1; 11 bases fit TRBD1. Per the germline V gene, CDR1 is SQVTM and CDR2 is ANQGSEA. The CDR3 contains 14 residues. Unmatched junction bases numbered 4, after V lost 6 bases and J lost 1 base. CDR3 nucleotide sequence: TGCAGCGTCTTCGGACAGGGGGCGAACACTGAAGCTTTCTTT. It encodes CSVFGQGANTEAFF.

This clone is deemed medium-sized. J is TRBJ1-2 and V is TRBV9; the D gene is possibly TRBD1 (6 bases). The germline CDR1 and CDR2 sequences are SGDLS and YYNGEE. This CDR3 region has 15 residues. Trimming took 5 bases from V and 4 from J, leaving 18 bases between them. The CDR3 here is CASSEDGGRSYGYTF. The DNA for the CDR3 is TGTGCCAGCAGTGAAGACGGGGGGCGGAGCTATGGCTACACCTTC.

The chain recombines TRBV19 with TRBJ1-6; 7 nucleotides agree with TRBD1. The CDR3 has 18 residues. CDR1 and CDR2 from the germline V gene are LNHDA and SQIVND (reference sequence). J gave up 3 bases and V 5 bases, and 13 bases lay outside the gene matches. The CDR3: CASSLGSGQGGYNSPLHF. The CDR3 DNA reads as TGTGCCAGTAGTCTAGGAAGCGGCCAGGGGGGCTATAATTCACCCCTCCACTTT.

By share of the sample, this clone is medium-sized. This rearrangement joins TRBV9 to TRBJ1-2; 8 bases align to TRBD1. The germline gives CDR1 SGDLS, CDR2 YYNGEE. This CDR3 has 17 residues. V lost 0 bases to trimming and J lost 4 bases; unmatched junction nucleotides: 11. The CDR3 loop is CASSVGTGGIGGYGYTF. The CDR3 DNA follows: TGTGCCAGCAGCGTAGGAACAGGGGGAATCGGAGGCTATGGCTACACCTTC.

V gene TRBV19 combines with J gene TRBJ2-2; D may match TRBD1 or TRBD2 (6 bases each). The CDR3 runs 18 residues. The germline V gene has CDR1 LNHDA and CDR2 SQIVND (reference sequence). Trimming left V 2 bases short and J 2 bases short, with 18 bases between. Here the CDR3 reads CASSILTGGPFNTGELFF. The CDR3 bases are TGTGCCAGTAGTATACTGACCGGGGGCCCCTTTAACACCGGGGAGCTGTTTTTT.